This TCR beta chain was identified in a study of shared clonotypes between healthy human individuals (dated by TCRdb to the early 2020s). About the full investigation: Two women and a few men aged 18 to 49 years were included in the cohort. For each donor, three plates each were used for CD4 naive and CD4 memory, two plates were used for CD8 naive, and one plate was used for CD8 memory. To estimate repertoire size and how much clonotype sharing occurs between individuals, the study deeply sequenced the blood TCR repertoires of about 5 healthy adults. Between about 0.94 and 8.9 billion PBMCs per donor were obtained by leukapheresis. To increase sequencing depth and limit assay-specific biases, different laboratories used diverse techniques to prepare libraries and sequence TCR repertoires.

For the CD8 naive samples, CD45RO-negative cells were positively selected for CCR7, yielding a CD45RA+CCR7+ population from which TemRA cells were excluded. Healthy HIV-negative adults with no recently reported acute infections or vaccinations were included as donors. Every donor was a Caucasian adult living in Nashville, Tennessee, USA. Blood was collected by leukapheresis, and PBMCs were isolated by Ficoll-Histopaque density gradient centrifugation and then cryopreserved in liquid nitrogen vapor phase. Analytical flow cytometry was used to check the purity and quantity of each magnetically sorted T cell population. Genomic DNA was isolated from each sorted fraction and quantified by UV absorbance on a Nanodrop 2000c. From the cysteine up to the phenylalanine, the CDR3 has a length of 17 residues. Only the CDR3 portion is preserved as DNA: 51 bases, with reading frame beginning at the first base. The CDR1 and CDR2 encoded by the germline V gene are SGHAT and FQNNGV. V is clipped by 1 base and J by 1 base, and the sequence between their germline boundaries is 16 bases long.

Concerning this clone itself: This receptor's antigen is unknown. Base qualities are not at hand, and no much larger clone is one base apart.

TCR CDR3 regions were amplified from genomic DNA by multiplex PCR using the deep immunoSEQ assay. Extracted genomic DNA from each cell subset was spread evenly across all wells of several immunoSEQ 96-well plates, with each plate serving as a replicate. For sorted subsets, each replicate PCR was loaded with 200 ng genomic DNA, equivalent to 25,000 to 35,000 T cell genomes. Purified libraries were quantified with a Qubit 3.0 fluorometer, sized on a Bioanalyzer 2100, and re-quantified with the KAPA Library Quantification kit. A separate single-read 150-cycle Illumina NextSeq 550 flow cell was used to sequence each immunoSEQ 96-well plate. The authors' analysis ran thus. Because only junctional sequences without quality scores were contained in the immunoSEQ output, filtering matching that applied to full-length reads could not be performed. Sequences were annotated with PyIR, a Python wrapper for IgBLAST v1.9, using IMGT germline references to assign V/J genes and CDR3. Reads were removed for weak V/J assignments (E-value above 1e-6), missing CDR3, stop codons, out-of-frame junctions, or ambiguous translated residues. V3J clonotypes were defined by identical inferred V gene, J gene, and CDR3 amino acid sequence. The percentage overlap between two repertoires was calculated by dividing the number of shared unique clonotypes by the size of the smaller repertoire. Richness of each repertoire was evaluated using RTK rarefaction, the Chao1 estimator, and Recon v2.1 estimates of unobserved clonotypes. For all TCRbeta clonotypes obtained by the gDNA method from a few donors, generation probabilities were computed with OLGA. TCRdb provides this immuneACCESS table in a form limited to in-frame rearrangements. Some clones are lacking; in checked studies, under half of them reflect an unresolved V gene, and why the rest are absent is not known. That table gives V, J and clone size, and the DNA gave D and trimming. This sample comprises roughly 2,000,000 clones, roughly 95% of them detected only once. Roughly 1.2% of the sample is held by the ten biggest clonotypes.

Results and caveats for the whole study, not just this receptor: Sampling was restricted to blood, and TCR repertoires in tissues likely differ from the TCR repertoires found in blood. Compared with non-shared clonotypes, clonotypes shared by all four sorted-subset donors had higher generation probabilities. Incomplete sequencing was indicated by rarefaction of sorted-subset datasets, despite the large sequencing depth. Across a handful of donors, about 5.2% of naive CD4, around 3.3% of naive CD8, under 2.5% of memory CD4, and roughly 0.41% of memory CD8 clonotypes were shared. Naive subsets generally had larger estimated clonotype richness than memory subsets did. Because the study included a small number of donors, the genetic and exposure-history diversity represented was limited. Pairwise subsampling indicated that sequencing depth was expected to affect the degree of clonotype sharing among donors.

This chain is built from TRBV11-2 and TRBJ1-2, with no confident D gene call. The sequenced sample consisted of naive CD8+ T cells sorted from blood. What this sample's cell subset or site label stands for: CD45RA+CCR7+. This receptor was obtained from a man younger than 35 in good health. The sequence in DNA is TGTGCCAGCAGCTTAGCTACCCCGGTTGAAAGTAACTATGGCTACACCTTC. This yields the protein CASSLATPVESNYGYTF. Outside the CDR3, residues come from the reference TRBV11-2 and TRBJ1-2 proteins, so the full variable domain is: EAGVAQSPRYKIIEKRQSVAFWCNPISGHATLYWYQQILGQGPKLLIQFQNNGVVDDSQLPKDRFSAERLKGVDSTLKIQPAKLEDSAVYLCASSLATPVESNYGYTFGSGTRLTVV.